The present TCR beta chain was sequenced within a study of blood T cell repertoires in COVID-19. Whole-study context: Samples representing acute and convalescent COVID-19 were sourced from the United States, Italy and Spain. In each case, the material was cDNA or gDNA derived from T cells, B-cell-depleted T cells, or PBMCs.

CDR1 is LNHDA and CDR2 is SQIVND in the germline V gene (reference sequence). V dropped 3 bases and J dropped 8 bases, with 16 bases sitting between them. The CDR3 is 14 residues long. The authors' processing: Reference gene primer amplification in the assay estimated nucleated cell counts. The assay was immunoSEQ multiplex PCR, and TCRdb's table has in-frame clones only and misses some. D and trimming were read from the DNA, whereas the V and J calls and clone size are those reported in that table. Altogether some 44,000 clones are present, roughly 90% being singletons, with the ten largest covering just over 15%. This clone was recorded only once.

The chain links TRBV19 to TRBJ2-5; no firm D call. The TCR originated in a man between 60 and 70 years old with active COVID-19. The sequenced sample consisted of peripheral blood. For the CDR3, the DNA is TGTGCCAGTAGTATCGCGGCAGTGCAAGGAACCCAGTACTTC. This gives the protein CASSIAAVQGTQYF.